The entry that follows covers one T cell receptor beta chain sequence. These data come from a study of CD8+ T cells in alopecia areata. The authors extracted RNA and reverse transcribed it into cDNA as the sequencing template. The data were produced by immunoSEQ multiplex PCR, yet TCRdb's version contains in-frame clones alone and is incomplete. The sample records about 11,000 clones, around 59% being singletons. Obtained from alopecia areata patients were lesional scalp punch biopsies along with peripheral blood. The germline gives CDR1 SGDLS, CDR2 YYNGEE. V was clipped by 3 bases and J by 4 bases; unmatched bases: 9. CDR3 length equals 15 residues.

The source is a human donor with alopecia areata. Sequenced material: skin, taken at week 0. The chain couples TRBV9 to TRBJ2-7, with 8 bases matching TRBD1. This chain's CDR3 is CASSEHPGGGYEQYF. CDR3 DNA: TGTGCCAGCAGCGAGCACCCAGGGGGCGGATACGAGCAGTACTTC.